The sequence of this TCR beta chain was determined in a study of OX40 agonist ivuxolimab in advanced cancers. Whole-study context: Patients were treated with ivuxolimab, an agonistic anti-OX40 (CD134) antibody. Antecedent anti-PD-1, anti-PD-L1 or anti-CTLA-4 therapy was permissible, with roughly 36% having received some. Study-wide findings and caveats: Relatively little clonal expansion, among the lowest observed, appeared in partial responders at 0.1-3.0 mg/kg.

The study sampled blood at baseline, cycle 4 day 1, and cycle 7 day 1. Assay used: immunoSEQ multiplex PCR; TCRdb lists only in-frame clones, some missing. This table has tens of thousands of clones, 90% appearing once. With respect to this clone: Its target is unknown.

The germline V and J ends were trimmed by 2 bases and 4 bases, with 0 bases remaining between them. Germline CDR1 and CDR2: SGHAT and FQNNGV. The CDR3 is made up of 10 amino acids. This clonotype originated in an adult with an advanced solid tumor such as melanoma, head and neck, liver or kidney cancer. Material: CD4+ or CD8+ T cells sorted from blood, obtained in a trial of the OX40 agonist ivuxolimab. The chain carries TRBV11-2 and TRBJ2-7; no clear D. CDR3 DNA: TGTGCCAGCAGCTTATACGAGCAGTACTTC. Protein: CASSLYEQYF.